Described below is a single TCR beta chain sequence and its context. Its antigen has not been determined. Base qualities are not recorded, but no much larger clone differs from it by a single base. This sample was included in a study of T cells in Graves' hyperthyroidism and ophthalmopathy (dated by TCRdb to between 2018 and 2021). Some background on the complete study: Peripheral blood samples were taken at the time of initial diagnosis, prior to any treatment. TCR V-J signatures able to tell the groups apart were searched for in a discovery cohort of some 97 patients, of whom 40 to 45 had Graves' ophthalmopathy and roughly 57 had stable Graves' hyperthyroidism. Prospective prediction of ophthalmopathy was tested in an independent validation cohort of 18 to 20 hyperthyroidism patients and 17 patients who later progressed to ophthalmopathy. The 100 or so discovery patients were divided at random into training and test sets in a 7:3 ratio. The study also compared thyroid tissue and blood T-cell repertoires from a handful of Graves' hyperthyroidism patients. Following sampling, methimazole starting at 30 mg daily was given to hyperthyroidism patients, and high-dose intravenous methylprednisolone was given to ophthalmopathy patients. The paper describes TCR Vbeta CDR3 sequencing of 120 to 150 peripheral blood samples, made up of roughly 40 ophthalmopathy patients, around 78 hyperthyroidism patients and 17 progressor patients.

Overall study outcomes, separate from this receptor: Most expanded thyroid clonotypes (frequency above 0.001) were also detected in blood, a finding suggesting that blood repertoires may reflect thyroid immune responses. In validation, progression to ophthalmopathy was predicted by the model with about 70% sensitivity and about 72% specificity, a median of about 6.4 months before onset. A model built on a 13 V-J signature distinguished ophthalmopathy from stable hyperthyroidism, reaching around 88% sensitivity and under 84% specificity in cross-validation and 80%/75% in testing. Sample size was not statistically predetermined, and investigators were not blinded to group allocation.

Hyperthyroidism patients were aged 18 to 65 years and newly diagnosed, with disease duration of less than 2 months. Exclusion was applied to patients with uncontrolled infections, other autoimmune diseases, pregnancy or lactation. Diagnoses relied on clinical symptoms, serum thyroxine and TRAb, thyroid ultrasound and orbital computed tomography. For progressor patients, blood was drawn at the first diagnosis of hyperthyroidism, before any ophthalmopathy symptoms had appeared. Ficoll-Paque density gradient centrifugation was used to isolate PBMCs from 8 to 10 ml of fresh peripheral blood. Progressor patients were first diagnosed with Graves' hyperthyroidism and then developed ophthalmopathy during follow-up. Trizol reagent was used to extract total RNA, and RNA quality was then checked on an Agilent 2100 Bioanalyzer. Amplification of TCR beta CDR3 regions was carried out from RNA transcripts. A first-round RT-PCR of the TCR CDR3 used the HTBI primer set with the Qiagen OneStep RT-PCR kit. The libraries were constructed in a second round of multiplex PCR and then size-selected and purified. Libraries were sequenced paired-end with 100 bp reads on an Illumina HiSeq2000. Processing in the source paper ran as follows. SOAPnuke was used to process the raw data, with reads discarded if the reads contained adapters or uncalled bases, had a mean Phred below 15, or lacked an exact constant-primer or identifier match. COPE v1.2.5 was used to merge the high-quality paired reads, and each unique nucleotide sequence was defined as a clonotype. MiTCR v1.1 was used to align the clonotypes against IMGT TRBV, TRBD and TRBJ reference segments. The analysis was restricted to V-J combinations with a frequency above 0.0001, which together covered 99.2% of the repertoires. A TCS score was defined as the ratio between F50 (clonal expansion) and ExV (chaos), using BLOSUM62-based TCRdist between CDR3 peptides within each V-J. Welch's t-statistics and random forest reduced 514 V-J features to 13, which were used in a naive Bayes classifier (R e1071). TCRdb passed the public sequencing reads through fastp at Q25 and MiXCR, retaining productive beta sequences. Duplicate CDR3 protein sequences are folded into a single record with the most common DNA and genes. The V and J calls reflect TCRdb's pipeline rather than the authors' work. The sample contains about 130,000 distinct CDR3 sequences, over 20% of them found a single time. The top ten hold around 70% of the sample.

Sequences MDHEN (CDR1) and SYDVKM (CDR2) are obtained from the germline V gene. Spanning cysteine to phenylalanine, the CDR3 consists of 17 amino acids. Kept here is only the CDR3 DNA, which spans 51 bases and is read in frame from base 1. Relative to germline, V is missing 1 base and J is missing 4 bases, with 11 bases of the junction outside any gene match. The sequenced sample was blood. The V gene is TRBV28 and the J gene is TRBJ2-3, and TRBD2 matches 7 of the central bases. The sequence was obtained from a woman between 45 and 60 years old with Graves' hyperthyroidism that later progressed to Graves' ophthalmopathy. CDR3 protein: CASSLLRGGPFPDTQYF. DNA sequence: TGTGCCAGCAGTTTATTGAGGGGAGGGCCGTTTCCAGATACGCAGTATTTT. Here the CDR3 is joined to the reference TRBV28 and TRBJ2-3 genes, and the full variable domain is: DVKVTQSSRYLVKRTGEKVFLECVQDMDHENMFWYRQDPGLGLRLIYFSYDVKMKEKGDIPEGYSVSREKKERFSLILESASTNQTSMYLCASSLLRGGPFPDTQYFGPGTRLTVL.